This T cell receptor beta chain is from a study of CD8 T cells in Susac syndrome. Through negative isolation, CD4+ and CD8+ T cells were obtained, while TEMRA cells were enriched using FACS. With random hexamers, reverse transcription was performed on roughly 0.5 to 1 ug of RNA. A single record per CDR3 protein comes from TCRdb applying MiXCR to the immunoSEQ multiplex PCR reads. This table holds fewer than 150,000 distinct CDR3 sequences, nearly 95% found once. The CDR3 totals 15 residues. V was pared by 5 bases and J by 4 bases, with 6 bases of the junction left unmatched. The V gene's germline CDR1 is PRHDT and CDR2 FYEKMQ (reference sequence).

The specimen sequenced was CD8+ T cells from PBMCs. The TCR originated in a human donor in good health. This chain links TRBV13 with TRBJ1-1, with TRBD1 identical over 11 bases. CDR3 sequence (DNA): TGTGCCAGCAGCATACCCGGGACAGGGGGCACTGAAGCTTTCTTT. Its protein product is CASSIPGTGGTEAFF. The full variable domain, completed using reference TRBV13 and TRBJ1-1, is AAGVIQSPRHLIKEKRETATLKCYPIPRHDTVYWYQQGPGQDPQFLISFYEKMQSDKGSIPDRFSAQQFSDYHSELNMSSLELGDSALYFCASSIPGTGGTEAFFGQGTRLTVV.